The rows below give T cell receptor beta chains drawn from one sample of a study of cytomegalovirus exposure and HLA in healthy donors. Assay: immunoSEQ multiplex PCR; the TCRdb copy retains only in-frame clones and omits some. The top ten clones hold about 2.9% of a sample with about 140,000 clones, 76% of them seen once. The specimen was PBMCs. The receptors here all came from a man between 35 and 55 years old in good health and CMV-seronegative. Each CDR3 is given with its conserved first and last residue. Each record gives: D gene, clone size, V gene, J gene, CDR3 protein, CDR3 DNA. D genes are given only for firm matches. Size is stated for part of the rows, as once, few or many counts, or as a class when the clone is expanded.

D: TRBD1; size: once; V: TRBV2; J: TRBJ1-1; CDR3: CASKGQGWNTEAFF; DNA: TGTGCCAGCAAGGGACAGGGATGGAACACTGAAGCTTTCTTT
D: TRBD1; size: NA; V: TRBV15; J: TRBJ1-2; CDR3: CATSRGQGARGYTF; DNA: TGTGCCACCAGCCGCGGACAGGGGGCGCGAGGCTACACCTTC
D: NA; size: NA; V: TRBV28; J: TRBJ2-7; CDR3: CASSATDRSTYEQYF; DNA: TGTGCCAGCAGTGCCACCGACAGGTCCACCTACGAGCAGTACTTC
D: NA; size: once; V: TRBV5-1; J: TRBJ2-2; CDR3: CASSFSAGELFF; DNA: TGCGCCAGCAGCTTTTCTGCCGGGGAGCTGTTTTTT
D: NA; size: NA; V: TRBV27; J: TRBJ1-5; CDR3: CASSLSSVYFKPQHF; DNA: TGTGCCAGCAGTTTATCGTCCGTATATTTTAAGCCCCAGCATTTT
D: TRBD2; size: once; V: TRBV4-1; J: TRBJ2-7; CDR3: CASSPGRGGGFYEQYF; DNA: TGCGCCAGCAGCCCTGGGAGGGGTGGGGGATTCTACGAGCAGTACTTC
D: TRBD1; size: NA; V: TRBV2; J: TRBJ1-1; CDR3: CASSTQGQNTEAFF; DNA: TGTGCCAGCAGCACACAGGGGCAGAACACTGAAGCTTTCTTT
D: NA; size: NA; V: TRBV7-2; J: TRBJ1-1; CDR3: CASSLQGIGTEAFF; DNA: TGTGCCAGCAGCTTACAGGGCATAGGCACTGAAGCTTTCTTT
D: NA; size: NA; V: TRBV7-3; J: TRBJ1-3; CDR3: CASSGHRSGNTIYF; DNA: TGTGCCAGCAGCGGACACCGCTCTGGAAACACCATATATTTT
D: NA; size: NA; V: TRBV19; J: TRBJ2-3; CDR3: CASSTQGGPDTQYF; DNA: TGTGCCAGTAGTACACAGGGCGGCCCAGATACGCAGTATTTT
D: TRBD2; size: NA; V: TRBV4-1; J: TRBJ2-3; CDR3: CASSQLKRAGGEGDTQYF; DNA: TGCGCCAGCAGCCAACTCAAAAGGGCGGGGGGAGAGGGAGATACGCAGTATTTT
D: NA; size: NA; V: TRBV6-5; J: TRBJ2-7; CDR3: CASSYGAAAHSYEQYF; DNA: TGTGCCAGCAGTTACGGGGCGGCAGCTCATTCCTACGAGCAGTACTTC
D: TRBD1; size: once; V: TRBV30; J: TRBJ2-2; CDR3: CAWSGDRSNTGELFF; DNA: TGTGCCTGGAGTGGGGACAGATCGAACACCGGGGAGCTGTTTTTT
D: NA; size: NA; V: TRBV27; J: TRBJ1-2; CDR3: CASSPQGTYSGYTF; DNA: TGTGCCAGCAGTCCCCAGGGAACCTACTCTGGCTACACCTTC
D: TRBD2; size: once; V: TRBV27; J: TRBJ2-7; CDR3: CASSLAPPTSGAYEQYF; DNA: TGTGCCAGCAGTTTAGCCCCCCCGACTAGCGGAGCCTACGAGCAGTACTTC
D: NA; size: NA; V: TRBV6-5; J: TRBJ2-1; CDR3: CASSYTRDSRAQFF; DNA: TGTGCCAGCAGTTACACCCGGGACTCCCGGGCGCAGTTCTTC
D: TRBD2; size: NA; V: TRBV15; J: TRBJ2-1; CDR3: CATSGGRSGGADNEQFF; DNA: TGTGCCACCAGCGGCGGGCGGAGCGGGGGGGCGGACAATGAGCAGTTCTTC
D: TRBD2; size: NA; V: TRBV13; J: TRBJ2-4; CDR3: CASSLGQGGGVNIQYF; DNA: TGTGCCAGCAGCTTAGGCCAGGGCGGGGGGGTGAACATTCAGTACTTC
D: NA; size: NA; V: TRBV30; J: TRBJ1-4; CDR3: CAFNRVANEKLFF; DNA: TGTGCCTTTAACAGGGTGGCTAATGAAAAACTGTTTTTT
D: NA; size: NA; V: TRBV5-1; J: TRBJ1-2; CDR3: CASSLSVYNYGYTF; DNA: TGCGCCAGCAGCTTGAGTGTCTATAACTATGGCTACACCTTC
D: TRBD1; size: many; V: TRBV9; J: TRBJ1-1; CDR3: CASSADYRGLNTEAFF; DNA: TGTGCCAGCAGCGCCGACTACAGGGGATTGAACACTGAAGCTTTCTTT
D: NA; size: NA; V: TRBV30; J: TRBJ2-1; CDR3: CAWSPQRDEQFF; DNA: TGTGCCTGGAGTCCCCAGAGGGATGAGCAGTTCTTC
D: NA; size: NA; V: TRBV28; J: TRBJ1-5; CDR3: CASSFLGGVGNQPQHF; DNA: TGTGCCAGCAGTTTTCTCGGGGGAGTCGGCAATCAGCCCCAGCATTTT
D: NA; size: NA; V: TRBV21-1; J: TRBJ2-1; CDR3: CASLQRDKANEQFF; DNA: TGTGCCAGCCTCCAGCGGGACAAGGCAAATGAGCAGTTCTTC
D: NA; size: NA; V: TRBV6-5; J: TRBJ1-1; CDR3: CASREGAGPDTEAFF; DNA: TGTGCCAGCAGAGAGGGAGCTGGCCCCGACACTGAAGCTTTCTTT
D: NA; size: NA; V: TRBV6-1; J: TRBJ2-7; CDR3: CASRVADSYEQYF; DNA: TGTGCCAGCAGAGTAGCGGACTCCTACGAGCAGTACTTC
D: TRBD1; size: NA; V: TRBV28; J: TRBJ1-5; CDR3: CASSVWTGGGNQPQHF; DNA: TGTGCCAGCAGTGTCTGGACAGGGGGTGGGAATCAGCCCCAGCATTTT
D: NA; size: NA; V: TRBV6-1; J: TRBJ2-5; CDR3: CASSEVWGLETQYF; DNA: TGTGCCAGCAGTGAAGTTTGGGGGCTTGAGACCCAGTACTTC
D: TRBD1; size: once; V: TRBV11-3; J: TRBJ2-7; CDR3: CASSQPGQGLRQQYF; DNA: TGTGCCAGCAGCCAGCCGGGACAGGGGCTCAGGCAGCAGTACTTC
D: TRBD1; size: NA; V: TRBV19; J: TRBJ2-7; CDR3: CATTGTGIDEQYF; DNA: TGTGCCACAACCGGGACAGGGATTGACGAGCAGTACTTC